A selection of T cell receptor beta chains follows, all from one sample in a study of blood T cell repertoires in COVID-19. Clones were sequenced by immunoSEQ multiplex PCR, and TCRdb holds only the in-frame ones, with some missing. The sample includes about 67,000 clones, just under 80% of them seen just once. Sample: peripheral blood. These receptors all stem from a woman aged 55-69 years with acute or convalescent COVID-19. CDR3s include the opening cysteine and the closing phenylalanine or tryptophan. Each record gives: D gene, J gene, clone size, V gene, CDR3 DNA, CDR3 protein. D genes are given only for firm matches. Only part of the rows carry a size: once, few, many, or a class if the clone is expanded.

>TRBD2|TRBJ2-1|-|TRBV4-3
TGCGCCAGCAGCCAAGATCGGGGTAGCGGGGGCCCGAAACAGTTCTTC
CASSQDRGSGGPKQFF
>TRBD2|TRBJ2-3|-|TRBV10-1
TGCGCCAGCAGTGAGACTAGCGGGACTACGCAGTATTTT
CASSETSGTTQYF
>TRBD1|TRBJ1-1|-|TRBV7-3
TGTGCCAGCAGCCCGGACAGGGCAGGCCCTGAAGCTTTCTTT
CASSPDRAGPEAFF
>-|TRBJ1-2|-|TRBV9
TGTGCCAGCAGCACAGGGTCCCTTAGTGGCTACACCTTC
CASSTGSLSGYTF
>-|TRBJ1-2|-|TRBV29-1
TGCAGCGTTGTCTCCGGACTAGCTAACTATGGCTACACCTTC
CSVVSGLANYGYTF
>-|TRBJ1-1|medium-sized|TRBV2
TGTGCCAGCAGTGAATTTCGGGAGGGGACTGAAGCTTTCTTT
CASSEFREGTEAFF
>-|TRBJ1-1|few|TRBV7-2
TGTGCCAGCAGCTTAGGGGGACAGAACACTGAAGCTTTCTTT
CASSLGGQNTEAFF
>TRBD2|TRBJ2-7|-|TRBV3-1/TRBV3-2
TGTGCCAGCAGCCACGGGACTAGCGGTACCTACGAGCAGTACTTC
CASSHGTSGTYEQYF
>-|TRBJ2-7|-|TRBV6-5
TGTGCCAGCAGTTCAGCAGGACAGCCGAGAGACGAGCAGTACTTC
CASSSAGQPRDEQYF
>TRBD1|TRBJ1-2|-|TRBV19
TGTGCCAGTAGTACCCCCGGACAGGGCTATGGCTACACCTTC
CASSTPGQGYGYTF
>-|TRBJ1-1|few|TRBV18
TGTGCCAGCTCCCACGGGGGGGACACTGAAGCTTTCTTT
CASSHGGDTEAFF
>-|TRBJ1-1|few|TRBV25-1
TGTGCCACCCAAAGGGGCAGGGGACCCACTGAAGCTTTCTTT
CATQRGRGPTEAFF
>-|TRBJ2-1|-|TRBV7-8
TGTGCCAGCAGCTTGGGCAGGCCCGACTACAATGAGCAGTTCTTC
CASSLGRPDYNEQFF
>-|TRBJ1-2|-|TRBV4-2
TGTGCCAGCAGCCAAGGTCCGGCAGGGAATGGCTACACCTTC
CASSQGPAGNGYTF
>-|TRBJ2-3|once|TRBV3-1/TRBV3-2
TGTGCCAGCAGTCGAGGAGCGATAGGAACAGATACGCAGTATTTT
CASSRGAIGTDTQYF
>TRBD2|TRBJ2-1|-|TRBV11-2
TGTGCCAGCAGCCGGACTAGCGGGGGGGATGAGCAGTTCTTC
CASSRTSGGDEQFF